A selection of T cell receptor beta chains follows, all from one sample in a study of siplizumab effects on memory and regulatory T cells. The protocol was immunoSEQ multiplex PCR, while the TCRdb copy is restricted to in-frame clones and leaves out a portion. The sample consists of some 80,000 clones, more than 85% of them appearing once. The sample taken for sequencing was CD8+ T cells sorted from blood. The receptors stem from a human donor in good health. CDR3s include the opening cysteine and the closing phenylalanine or tryptophan. The D gene is left open where the match is weak. Size is stated for part of the rows, as once, few or many counts, or as a class when the clone is expanded.

clone_size,v_call,d_call,j_call,cdr3_length,cdr3_aa,cdr3_nt
-,TRBV9,-,TRBJ1-5,16,CASSVGGTGSNQPQHF,TGTGCCAGCAGCGTAGGGGGTACAGGGAGCAATCAGCCCCAGCATTTT
once,TRBV7-8,TRBD1,TRBJ2-2,16,CASSSPGTGDTGELFF,TGTGCCAGCAGCTCGCCTGGGACAGGCGACACCGGGGAGCTGTTTTTT
few,TRBV19,TRBD1,TRBJ2-7,14,CASSMGQGAYEQYF,TGTGCCAGTAGTATGGGACAGGGGGCCTACGAGCAGTACTTC
-,TRBV16,-,TRBJ1-1,13,CASSQLPDRRAFF,TGTGCCAGCAGCCAATTGCCGGACAGAAGGGCTTTCTTT
-,TRBV19,-,TRBJ1-5,17,CASSIVPGASANQPQHF,TGTGCCAGTAGTATAGTGCCAGGCGCTTCTGCCAATCAGCCCCAGCATTTT
-,TRBV11-2,TRBD2,TRBJ2-1,15,CASSLPTSGRNEQFF,TGTGCCAGCAGCTTACCCACTAGCGGGAGAAATGAGCAGTTCTTC
-,TRBV25-1,-,TRBJ1-5,17,CASSEYTADPSNQPQHF,TGTGCCAGCAGTGAATATACGGCAGACCCGAGCAATCAGCCCCAGCATTTT
once,TRBV10-1,-,TRBJ2-2,16,CASSEMAGANTGELFF,TGCGCCAGCAGTGAGATGGCAGGGGCGAACACCGGGGAGCTGTTTTTT
-,TRBV19,TRBD1,TRBJ2-7,16,CASSIFSGGSAYEQYF,TGTGCCAGTAGTATATTCTCAGGGGGCAGCGCCTACGAGCAGTACTTC
once,TRBV29-1,-,TRBJ2-1,12,CSVATQGGVQFF,TGCAGCGTTGCGACGCAGGGTGGTGTGCAGTTCTTC
-,TRBV29-1,-,TRBJ1-2,13,CSVVGGVDYGYTF,TGCAGCGTTGTGGGAGGGGTTGACTATGGCTACACCTTC
-,TRBV18,-,TRBJ1-2,18,CASSFTKRRDTPKYGYTF,TGTGCCAGCTCATTCACCAAAAGACGGGACACCCCAAAATATGGCTACACCTTC
-,TRBV7-8,-,TRBJ2-3,11,CASSLEGAQYF,TGTGCCAGCAGCTTAGAGGGGGCGCAGTATTTT
-,TRBV27,-,TRBJ2-1,14,CASSLLAPNNEQFF,TGTGCCAGCAGTTTACTAGCTCCGAACAATGAGCAGTTCTTC
-,TRBV19,-,TRBJ2-1,14,CASSTRMGYNEQFF,TGTGCCAGTAGTACTAGGATGGGCTACAATGAGCAGTTCTTC
-,TRBV28,-,TRBJ2-1,16,CASTTLLGVAYNEQFF,TGTGCCAGCACCACATTACTAGGAGTTGCCTACAATGAGCAGTTCTTC
-,TRBV23-1,-,TRBJ2-2,14,CASIQNEPPGELFF,TGCGCCAGCATCCAAAATGAGCCACCCGGGGAGCTGTTTTTT
once,TRBV27,-,TRBJ1-1,13,CASSFGLVSEAFF,TGTGCCAGCAGTTTTGGATTGGTCTCTGAAGCTTTCTTT
-,TRBV25-1,TRBD2,TRBJ2-7,15,CASSELAASGYEQYF,TGTGCCAGCAGTGAATTGGCGGCTAGCGGCTACGAGCAGTACTTC
-,TRBV7-8,TRBD1,TRBJ2-1,15,CASSLRQGPYNEQFF,TGTGCCAGCAGCTTAAGACAGGGACCCTACAATGAGCAGTTCTTC
-,TRBV9,TRBD2,TRBJ2-1,16,CASSAPRAGGPNEQFF,TGTGCCAGCAGCGCCCCAAGGGCGGGAGGGCCCAATGAGCAGTTCTTC
-,TRBV27,-,TRBJ1-2,14,CASSLAGATYGYTF,TGTGCCAGCAGTTTGGCGGGAGCGACCTATGGCTACACCTTC
-,TRBV4-1,-,TRBJ2-7,15,CASSQDGEGNYEQYF,TGCGCCAGCAGCCAAGATGGGGAAGGGAACTACGAGCAGTACTTC
-,TRBV5-4,-,TRBJ2-3,12,CASSSLTDTQYF,TGTGCCAGCAGTTCGCTCACAGATACGCAGTATTTT
-,TRBV30,TRBD1,TRBJ2-3,13,CAWSTGQADTQYF,TGTGCCTGGAGCACGGGACAGGCAGATACGCAGTATTTT
once,TRBV12-2,-,TRBJ2-5,13,CASRLVPQETQYF,TGTGCAAGTCGCTTAGTCCCCCAAGAGACCCAGTACTTC
-,TRBV4-1,-,TRBJ2-5,15,CASSQEGRGQETQYF,TGCGCCAGCAGCCAAGAGGGGCGGGGACAAGAGACCCAGTACTTC
once,TRBV6-4,-,TRBJ2-1,15,CASSDAGTPYNEQFF,TGTGCCAGCAGTGATGCGGGGACACCCTACAATGAGCAGTTCTTC
-,TRBV19,TRBD1,TRBJ2-7,13,CASSTDRVYGQYF,TGTGCCAGTAGTACCGACAGGGTATACGGGCAGTACTTC
-,TRBV28,-,TRBJ2-7,15,CASRRGAGPSYEQYF,TGTGCCAGCCGGCGCGGGGCAGGGCCCTCCTACGAGCAGTACTTC
-,TRBV30,-,TRBJ2-5,13,CAWSTGPQETQYF,TGTGCCTGGAGTACAGGGCCACAAGAGACCCAGTACTTC
once,TRBV13,TRBD2,TRBJ2-7,15,CASSLGGGVRYEQYF,TGTGCCAGCAGCTTAGGTGGGGGGGTGAGGTACGAGCAGTACTTC
-,TRBV7-9,TRBD1,TRBJ1-2,18,CASSLPATGGASRYGYTF,TGTGCCAGCAGCTTACCGGCCACAGGGGGCGCGAGTCGCTATGGCTACACCTTC
-,TRBV19,-,TRBJ2-1,15,CASSIGRGSYNEQFF,TGTGCCAGTAGTATAGGCCGGGGCTCCTACAATGAGCAGTTCTTC
-,TRBV9,-,TRBJ1-2,14,CASSGPGADYGYTF,TGTGCCAGCAGCGGACCAGGGGCCGACTATGGCTACACCTTC
few,TRBV4-2,-,TRBJ1-5,13,CASSPGVDQPQHF,TGTGCCAGCAGCCCCGGAGTGGATCAGCCCCAGCATTTT
-,TRBV29-1,-,TRBJ1-1,12,CSVPLGNTEAFF,TGCAGCGTCCCCCTAGGGAACACTGAAGCTTTCTTT
-,TRBV5-8,-,TRBJ2-7,15,CASSLTASGLYEQYF,TGTGCCAGCAGCTTGACGGCAAGCGGGCTCTACGAGCAGTACTTC
-,TRBV13,-,TRBJ1-2,15,CASSFRQSLSYGYTF,TGTGCCAGCAGCTTTCGACAGTCCCTTAGCTATGGCTACACCTTC
-,TRBV27,TRBD2,TRBJ2-1,15,CASSLREATFNEQFF,TGTGCCAGCAGTTTGCGGGAGGCCACCTTCAATGAGCAGTTCTTC
-,TRBV2,TRBD2,TRBJ2-5,17,CASRAPPTGGPQETQYF,TGTGCCAGCAGAGCCCCTCCCACGGGAGGGCCTCAAGAGACCCAGTACTTC
-,TRBV6-6,-,TRBJ2-7,12,CASSPYRNEGYF,TGTGCCAGCAGCCCTTACAGGAACGAGGGGTACTTC
-,TRBV4-1,TRBD1,TRBJ1-1,17,CASSQDRLRQGNTEAFF,TGCGCCAGCAGCCAAGATCGGTTGAGACAGGGGAACACTGAAGCTTTCTTT
-,TRBV19,-,TRBJ1-5,15,CASSILGAGNQPQHF,TGTGCCAGTAGTATTCTTGGGGCAGGGAATCAGCCCCAGCATTTT
few,TRBV5-6,-,TRBJ2-7,16,CASSLVEGGNSYEQYF,TGTGCCAGCAGCCTGGTGGAGGGCGGGAACTCCTACGAGCAGTACTTC